The source of this T cell receptor (beta chain) is a study of technical replicates of blood from several donors. The method was immunoSEQ multiplex PCR; TCRdb's version includes in-frame clones alone and lacks a portion of them. The repertoire holds 74,000 or so clones, with around 96% as singletons. Material: T cells isolated from PBMCs. The receptor was derived from a human donor in good health.

This chain's CDR3 is CASNRDRETQYF. CDR3 nucleotide sequence: TGTGCCAGCAACAGGGACAGAGAGACCCAGTACTTC. The rearrangement joins TRBV5-4 to TRBJ2-5, with 7 bases lining up with TRBD1. Germline V gene lookup returns CDR1 SGHNT and CDR2 YYREEE (reference sequence). V shed 6 bases and J 4 bases; nucleotides not matched to a gene: 3. The CDR3 sequence is 12 residues long. Combining the CDR3 with reference TRBV5-4 and TRBJ2-5 gives the whole variable domain ETGVTQSPTHLIKTRGQQVTLRCSSQSGHNTVSWYQQALGQGPQFIFQYYREEENGRGNFPPRFSGLQFPNYSSELNVNALELDDSALYLCASNRDRETQYFGPGTRLLVL.